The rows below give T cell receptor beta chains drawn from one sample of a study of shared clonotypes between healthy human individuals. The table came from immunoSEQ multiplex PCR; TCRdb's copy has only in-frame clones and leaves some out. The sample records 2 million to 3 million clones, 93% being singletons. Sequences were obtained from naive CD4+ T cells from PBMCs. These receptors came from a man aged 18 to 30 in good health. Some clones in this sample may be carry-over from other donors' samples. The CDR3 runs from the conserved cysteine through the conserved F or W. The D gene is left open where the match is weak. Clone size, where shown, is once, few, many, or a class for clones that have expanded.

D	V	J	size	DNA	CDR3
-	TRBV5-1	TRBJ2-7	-	TGCGCCAGCAGCTTCGGGGCAGGTATCTACGAGCAGTACTTC	CASSFGAGIYEQYF
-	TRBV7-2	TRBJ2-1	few	TGTGCCAGCAGCGCCAGCAATGAGCAGTTCTTC	CASSASNEQFF
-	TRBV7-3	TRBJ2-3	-	TGTGCCAGCAGCTTATCAGCACAGCCCACAGATACGCAGTATTTT	CASSLSAQPTDTQYF
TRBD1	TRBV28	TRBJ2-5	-	TGTGCCAGCAGCGATCGACCAGGGGGCGCAGAGACCCAGTACTTC	CASSDRPGGAETQYF
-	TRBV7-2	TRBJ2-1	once	TGTGCCAGCAGCTTAGCGCCTGTACCCTACAATGAGCAGTTCTTC	CASSLAPVPYNEQFF
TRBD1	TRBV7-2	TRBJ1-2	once	TGTGCCAGCAGCCCTAACAGGGGGCCGGGATATGGCTACACCTTC	CASSPNRGPGYGYTF
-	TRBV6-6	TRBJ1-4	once	TGTGCCAGCGCGTGGGTTTTTAATGAAAAACTGTTTTTT	CASAWVFNEKLFF
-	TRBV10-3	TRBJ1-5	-	TGTGCCATCAGTGAAGGGACACGATCTCAGCCCCAGCATTTT	CAISEGTRSQPQHF
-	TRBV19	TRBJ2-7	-	TGTGCCACCCGCCAGGGGTTCCACGAGCAGTACTTC	CATRQGFHEQYF
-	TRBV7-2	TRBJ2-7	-	TGTGCCAGCAGCTCCCAAGGGCCTCTGAGGGAGCAGTACTTC	CASSSQGPLREQYF
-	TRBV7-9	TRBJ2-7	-	TGTGCCAGCAGCTCCCTCCGGGACAACCCCTACGAGCAGTACTTC	CASSSLRDNPYEQYF
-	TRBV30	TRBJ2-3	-	TGTGCCCGGGGGGCTAGGTCCACGCCCTACACAGATACGCAGTATTTT	CARGARSTPYTDTQYF
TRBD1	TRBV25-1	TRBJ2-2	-	TGTGCCAGCCTGGACAGGGGAGGCACCGGGGAGCTGTTTTTT	CASLDRGGTGELFF
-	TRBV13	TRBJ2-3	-	TGTGCCAGCAGCCCCAGGGACACTCTTACAGATACGCAGTATTTT	CASSPRDTLTDTQYF
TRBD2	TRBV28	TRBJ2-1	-	TGTGCCAGCAGTCCCCAGACTAGCGGGAGAGGGGGTGAGCAGTTCTTC	CASSPQTSGRGGEQFF
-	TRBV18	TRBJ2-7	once	TGTGCCAGCTCACCCTCCCAACTCCTAGGATCAGGTTACGAGCAGTACTTC	CASSPSQLLGSGYEQYF
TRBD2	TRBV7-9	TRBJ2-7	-	TGTGCCAGCAGCTTAACGACTAGCGGGAACTACGAGCAGTACTTC	CASSLTTSGNYEQYF
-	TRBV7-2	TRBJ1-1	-	TGTGCCAGCAGCCCACGGGACGGTGAAGCTTTCTTT	CASSPRDGEAFF
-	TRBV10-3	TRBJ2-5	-	TGTGCCATCAGTGAGTCTGGAGGGCGGCAGACCCAGTACTTC	CAISESGGRQTQYF
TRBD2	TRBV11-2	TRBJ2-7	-	TGTGCCAGCAGCCTCGGGACTAGCGGGCCCTACGAGCAGTACTTC	CASSLGTSGPYEQYF
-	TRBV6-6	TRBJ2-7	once	TGTGCCAGCAGTTACTCGATGACTGGCGCGTACGAGCAGTACTTC	CASSYSMTGAYEQYF
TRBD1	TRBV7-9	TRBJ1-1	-	TGTGCCAGCAGCTTACAGGGGGAGCTTGAAGCTTTCTTT	CASSLQGELEAFF
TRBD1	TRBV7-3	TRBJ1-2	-	TGTGCCAGCAGCTTCAGGGGGGGCGGCTACACCTTC	CASSFRGGGYTF
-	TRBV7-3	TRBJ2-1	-	TGTGCCAGCAGCTTAGCGCGACTAGTCCTCAATGAGCAGTTCTTC	CASSLARLVLNEQFF
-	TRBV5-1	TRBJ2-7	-	TGCGCCAGCAGCTTGTGGCTAGCCTACGAGCAGTACTTC	CASSLWLAYEQYF
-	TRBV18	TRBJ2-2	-	TGTGCCAGCTCACCACCCGTCGGGGGTACCGGGGAGCTGTTTTTT	CASSPPVGGTGELFF
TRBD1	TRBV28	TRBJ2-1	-	TGTGCCAGCAGTTTACGGGACAGCCTTACAGGGCAGTTCTTC	CASSLRDSLTGQFF
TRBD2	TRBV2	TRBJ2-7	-	TGTGCCAGCAGTGGGGGCGGGAGGAGTCGAGACGAGCAGTACTTC	CASSGGGRSRDEQYF
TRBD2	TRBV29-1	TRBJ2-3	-	TGCAGCGCGGGTTCGGGACTACCATTCACAGATACGCAGTATTTT	CSAGSGLPFTDTQYF
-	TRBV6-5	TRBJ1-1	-	TGTGCCAGCAGCCCCCCCGGCCCTAAGGCGTCTGAAGCTTTCTTT	CASSPPGPKASEAFF
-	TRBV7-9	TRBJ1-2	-	TGTGCCAGCAGCCGAAGTGCAGGGGCTAACTATGGCTACACCTTC	CASSRSAGANYGYTF
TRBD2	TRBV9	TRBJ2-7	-	TGTGCCAGCAGCCCTCAGGGGACTAGCGGGAGCTACGAGCAGTACTTC	CASSPQGTSGSYEQYF
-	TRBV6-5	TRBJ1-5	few	TGTGCCACCGGACAGACAAATCAGCCCCAGCATTTT	CATGQTNQPQHF